A selection of T cell receptor beta chains follows, all from one sample in a study of PD-1 blockade in classical Hodgkin lymphoma. Assay: immunoSEQ multiplex PCR; the TCRdb copy retains only in-frame clones and omits some. Counted here are around 45,000 clones, over 55% occurring once; the ten biggest clones make up approximately 3%. The sample here was peripheral blood mononuclear cells (PBMCs), taken at baseline. All receptors derive from a human donor with classical Hodgkin lymphoma. CDR3s include the opening cysteine and the closing phenylalanine or tryptophan. D genes are given only for firm matches. Expanded clones get a size class; other rows say once, few or many, or leave the size out.

j_gene | v_gene | d_gene | abundance | CDR3nt | CDR3aa
TRBJ1-3 | TRBV11-1 | NA | few | TGTGCCAGCAGTGTGAGCTCTGGAAACACCATATATTTT | CASSVSSGNTIYF
TRBJ2-7 | TRBV10-2 | NA | medium-sized | TGCGCCAGCAGTGAGTCTGGTGGCGAGCAGGGTCTTGACGAGCAGTACTTC | CASSESGGEQGLDEQYF
TRBJ1-2 | TRBV4-2 | NA | few | TGTGCCAGCAGCCAAGCCCCGGATATTAACTATGGCTACACCTTC | CASSQAPDINYGYTF
TRBJ1-4 | TRBV7-6 | NA | NA | TGTGCCAGCAGCCGGAAGCAGGGGGAAAAACTGTTTTTT | CASSRKQGEKLFF
TRBJ2-7 | TRBV11-2 | TRBD1 | NA | TGTGCCAGCAGCTCGCAATTTGGACAGGGGCTTTTCTACGAGCAGTACTTC | CASSSQFGQGLFYEQYF
TRBJ2-1 | TRBV30 | TRBD2 | NA | TGTGCCGGAACGCGGGGGGGCTCCTACAATGAGCAGTTCTTC | CAGTRGGSYNEQFF
TRBJ2-2 | TRBV2 | NA | NA | TGTGCCAGCAGTGAATCACTGAACACCGGGGAGCTGTTTTTT | CASSESLNTGELFF
TRBJ1-1 | TRBV7-9 | TRBD1 | few | TGTGCCAGCAGCTACAGGGGAGCGGACACTGAAGCTTTCTTT | CASSYRGADTEAFF
TRBJ1-1 | TRBV2 | TRBD1 | once | TGTGCCAGCAGTACCCGCACAGGGGGCACTGAAGCTTTCTTT | CASSTRTGGTEAFF
TRBJ2-7 | TRBV6-5 | NA | NA | TGTGCCAGCAGTCGTCAACAGGGTTACGAGCAGTACTTC | CASSRQQGYEQYF
TRBJ1-3 | TRBV4-3 | NA | NA | TGCGCCAGCAGCCAAGACAGGGCCAATGGAAACACCATATATTTT | CASSQDRANGNTIYF
TRBJ2-7 | TRBV9 | NA | NA | TGTGCCAGCAGCGTAGCTACAGGGTTCTCCTACGAGCAGTACTTC | CASSVATGFSYEQYF
TRBJ2-7 | TRBV7-6 | TRBD1 | NA | TGTGCCAGCAGCTTAGCGGACAGGTACGAGCAGTACTTC | CASSLADRYEQYF
TRBJ2-5 | TRBV4-1 | NA | NA | TGCGCCAGCAGCCAGTTCATTCAGCTTGAGACCCAGTACTTC | CASSQFIQLETQYF
TRBJ1-2 | TRBV30 | NA | NA | TGTGCCTATTTCCTAGGGGGAGGGGACTATGGCTACACCTTC | CAYFLGGGDYGYTF